At least ten counts were recorded for the clone carrying this T cell receptor (beta chain). As yet, its antigen is unknown. As to time point: newly diagnosed GD, antithyroid drugs for less than 3 months. Extracted PBMC RNA gave rise to the TCR library. These data come from a study of regulatory T cells in long-lasting Graves disease. Study observations and caveats: Because few samples were included, accuracy may have been lower.

Trimming removed 7 bases from V and 6 bases from J; junction bases left unmatched: 15. Germline V gene lookup returns CDR1 GTSNPN and CDR2 SVGIG (reference sequence). This CDR3 contains 17 residues. Libraries of TCR beta came from iRepertoire HTBI primers plus Arm-PCR of CDR3 regions. Authors' analysis steps: Across all samples, 62 TRBV segments and 15 or so TRBJ segments were identified. TCRdb fed the multiplex PCR reads into MiXCR, producing one record per CDR3 protein. The V and J calls were not made by the authors but by TCRdb's processing. Of about 210,000 distinct CDR3 sequences detected, roughly 19% appear once; the ten largest clones hold about an eighth. The same data also contributed to another study, on T cells in Graves' hyperthyroidism and ophthalmopathy. That source adds: The study based diagnoses on clinical symptoms, serum thyroxine and TRAb, thyroid ultrasound and orbital computed tomography. During a first-round RT-PCR of the TCR CDR3, the HTBI primer set was used.

The starting material was peripheral blood mononuclear cells (PBMCs), obtained at new diagnosis, from a patient treated with antithyroid drugs. The genes are TRBV30 and TRBJ2-7; 16 bases are a match to TRBD2. The sequence was obtained from a woman in her 30s with Graves disease. The CDR3 bases are TGTGCCTCAGGGACGGGCGGGACTAGCGGGAGGGCAGCCGAGCAGTACTTC. Translation gives CASGTGGTSGRAAEQYF.